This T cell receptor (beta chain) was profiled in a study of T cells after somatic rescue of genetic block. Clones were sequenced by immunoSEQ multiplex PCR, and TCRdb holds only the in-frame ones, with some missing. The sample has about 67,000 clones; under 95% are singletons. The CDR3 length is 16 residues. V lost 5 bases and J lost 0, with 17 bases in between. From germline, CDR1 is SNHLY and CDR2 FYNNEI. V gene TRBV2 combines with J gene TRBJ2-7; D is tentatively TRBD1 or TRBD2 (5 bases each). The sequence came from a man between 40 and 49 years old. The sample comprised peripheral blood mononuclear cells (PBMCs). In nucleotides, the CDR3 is TGTGCCAGCAGTTACACCGGGACGGAGAGCTCCTACGAGCAGTACTTC. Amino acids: CASSYTGTESSYEQYF.